These T cell receptor beta chains were read from a single sample in a study of T cells in Graves' hyperthyroidism and ophthalmopathy. Via MiXCR, TCRdb re-called the multiplex PCR reads, giving one row per CDR3 protein. The data contain 600,000 or so distinct CDR3 sequences, approximately 15% of them seen just once; the ten biggest clones take up about 12%. Sequenced input: blood. These receptors were obtained from a woman in her forties or fifties with Graves' ophthalmopathy. The CDR3 runs from the conserved cysteine through the conserved F or W. A D gene is named only where the DNA matches it firmly. Part of the rows lack a size; the others show once, few, many or a class for expanded clones.

d_call: TRBD1
clone_size: -
v_call: TRBV14
cdr3_length: 15
j_call: TRBJ1-4
cdr3_aa: CASSQQTGINEKLFF
cdr3_nt: TGTGCCAGCAGCCAGCAGACAGGGATTAATGAAAAACTGTTTTTT

d_call: TRBD2
clone_size: many
v_call: TRBV20-1
cdr3_length: 16
j_call: TRBJ2-1
cdr3_aa: CSARDRRTSGYNEQFF
cdr3_nt: TGCAGTGCTAGAGATCGAAGGACTAGCGGTTACAATGAGCAGTTCTTC

d_call: TRBD1
clone_size: -
v_call: TRBV5-1
cdr3_length: 14
j_call: TRBJ2-5
cdr3_aa: CASSSRGQGETQYF
cdr3_nt: TGCGCCAGCAGCTCCAGGGGGCAGGGGGAGACCCAGTACTTC

d_call: -
clone_size: -
v_call: TRBV9
cdr3_length: 15
j_call: TRBJ2-4
cdr3_aa: CASSAGDRSSNIQYF
cdr3_nt: TGTGCCAGCAGCGCGGGGGACCGCTCCTCCAACATTCAGTACTTC

d_call: -
clone_size: few
v_call: TRBV27
cdr3_length: 15
j_call: TRBJ2-1
cdr3_aa: CASSLNGPSYNEQFF
cdr3_nt: TGTGCCAGCAGTTTAAACGGACCCTCCTACAATGAGCAGTTCTTC

d_call: -
clone_size: -
v_call: TRBV20-1
cdr3_length: 14
j_call: TRBJ2-7
cdr3_aa: CSARDRRASHEQYF
cdr3_nt: TGCAGTGCTAGAGATAGGCGGGCTTCCCACGAGCAGTACTTC

d_call: -
clone_size: many
v_call: TRBV9
cdr3_length: 16
j_call: TRBJ2-5
cdr3_aa: CASSSGVRDHRETQYF
cdr3_nt: TGTGCCAGCAGCTCCGGAGTGCGGGATCACCGGGAGACCCAGTACTTC

d_call: -
clone_size: -
v_call: TRBV19
cdr3_length: 15
j_call: TRBJ1-1
cdr3_aa: CASSIRGQRNTEAFF
cdr3_nt: TGTGCCAGTAGTATACGAGGACAGCGTAACACTGAAGCTTTCTTT

d_call: -
clone_size: few
v_call: TRBV29-1
cdr3_length: 12
j_call: TRBJ2-1
cdr3_aa: CSCQAAYNEQFF
cdr3_nt: TGCAGCTGTCAGGCAGCATACAATGAGCAGTTCTTC

d_call: TRBD1
clone_size: many
v_call: TRBV7-2
cdr3_length: 14
j_call: TRBJ2-1
cdr3_aa: CASSWTGSYNEQFF
cdr3_nt: TGTGCCAGCAGCTGGACAGGGAGCTACAATGAGCAGTTCTTC

d_call: -
clone_size: many
v_call: TRBV2
cdr3_length: 14
j_call: TRBJ2-1
cdr3_aa: CASTWGQNYNEQFF
cdr3_nt: TGTGCCAGCACATGGGGACAAAACTACAATGAGCAGTTCTTC

d_call: TRBD2
clone_size: few
v_call: TRBV4-2
cdr3_length: 19
j_call: TRBJ2-3
cdr3_aa: CASSPPPGLAVRYTDTQYF
cdr3_nt: TGTGCCAGCAGCCCTCCTCCGGGACTAGCGGTCCGCTACACAGATACGCAGTATTTT

d_call: -
clone_size: many
v_call: TRBV7-8
cdr3_length: 13
j_call: TRBJ1-3
cdr3_aa: CASSLGVGNTIYF
cdr3_nt: TGTGCCAGCAGCTTAGGTGTTGGAAACACCATATATTTT

d_call: TRBD2
clone_size: many
v_call: TRBV12-3/TRBV12-4
cdr3_length: 16
j_call: TRBJ2-3
cdr3_aa: CASSFDGRARTDTQYF
cdr3_nt: TGTGCCAGCAGTTTTGACGGGAGGGCCAGGACAGATACGCAGTATTTT

d_call: -
clone_size: many
v_call: TRBV30
cdr3_length: 15
j_call: TRBJ2-1
cdr3_aa: CAWSPHGSIANEQFF
cdr3_nt: TGTGCCTGGAGTCCCCACGGCTCTATAGCCAATGAGCAGTTCTTC

d_call: TRBD2
clone_size: many
v_call: TRBV20-1
cdr3_length: 14
j_call: TRBJ2-7
cdr3_aa: CSASIGGRTDEQYF
cdr3_nt: TGCAGTGCTAGTATCGGCGGGAGGACCGACGAGCAGTACTTC

d_call: -
clone_size: few
v_call: TRBV20-1
cdr3_length: 14
j_call: TRBJ2-2
cdr3_aa: CSASLGGNTGELFF
cdr3_nt: TGCAGTGCTAGTTTGGGCGGTAACACCGGGGAGCTGTTTTTT

d_call: -
clone_size: many
v_call: TRBV11-3
cdr3_length: 14
j_call: TRBJ1-1
cdr3_aa: CASSRARENTEAFF
cdr3_nt: TGTGCCAGCAGCCGGGCGAGAGAGAACACTGAAGCTTTCTTT